This TCR beta chain was recorded in a study of regulatory T cells in long-lasting Graves disease. Overall study findings and caveats: It was in persistent disease that TRBV28, TRBJ1-2 and TRBJ2-5 were favored.

V lost 0 bases, J lost 3 bases, and 18 bases lay in between. Germline V CDR1 and CDR2: SGDLS, YYNGEE. The CDR3 runs 17 residues. CDR3-region Arm-PCR and iRepertoire HTBI primers produced the TCR beta libraries. Via MiXCR, TCRdb re-called the multiplex PCR reads, giving one row per CDR3 protein. The profile shows 400,000 to 500,000 distinct CDR3 sequences, around 23% of them singletons. Time point of the sample: persistent/refractory GD, antithyroid drugs over 5 years with positive TRAb. Following extraction of RNA from PBMCs, that RNA was used to make the TCR library. About this clonotype itself: Antigen unknown.

The genes are TRBV9 and TRBJ1-1; D remains ambiguous. The sequencing here drew on peripheral blood mononuclear cells (PBMCs), taken when the disease was refractory, from a patient treated with antithyroid drugs. The receptor comes from a female donor with Graves disease. The CDR3 is CASSVGPTPRRYTEAFF. CDR3 nucleotide sequence: TGTGCCAGCAGCGTAGGCCCAACCCCCCGAAGGTACACTGAAGCTTTCTTT.